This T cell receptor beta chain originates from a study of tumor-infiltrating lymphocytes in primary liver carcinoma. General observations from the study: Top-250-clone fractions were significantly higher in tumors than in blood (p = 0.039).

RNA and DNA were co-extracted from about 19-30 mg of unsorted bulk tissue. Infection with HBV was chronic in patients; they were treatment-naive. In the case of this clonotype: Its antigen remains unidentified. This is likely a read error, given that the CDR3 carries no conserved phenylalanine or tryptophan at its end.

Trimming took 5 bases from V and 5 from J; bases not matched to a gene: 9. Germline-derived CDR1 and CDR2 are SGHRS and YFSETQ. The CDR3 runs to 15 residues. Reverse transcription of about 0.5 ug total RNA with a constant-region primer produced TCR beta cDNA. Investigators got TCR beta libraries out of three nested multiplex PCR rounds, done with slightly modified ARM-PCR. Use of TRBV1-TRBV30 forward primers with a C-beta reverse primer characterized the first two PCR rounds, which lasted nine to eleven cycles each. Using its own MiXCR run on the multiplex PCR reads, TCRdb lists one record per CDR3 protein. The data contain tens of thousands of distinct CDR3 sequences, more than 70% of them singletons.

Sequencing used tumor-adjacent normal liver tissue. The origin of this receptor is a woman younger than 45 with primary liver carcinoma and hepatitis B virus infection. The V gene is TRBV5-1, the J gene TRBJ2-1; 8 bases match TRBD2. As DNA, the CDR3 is TGCGCCAGCAGTTCAGGACTAGCAGGGCACAATGAGCAGTTCTAC. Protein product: CASSSGLAGHNEQFY.